This TCR beta chain was documented in a study of identical twins. Study findings and constraints: The authors noted that invariant MAIT and iNKT cells could partly confound zero-insertion analyses. Within monozygotic twins, out-of-frame TCR alpha sharing was underestimated by the models. Rather than following the same donors, the conclusions depended on cross-sectional statistical analysis.

TCRdb reprocessed the 5' RACE reads via MiXCR and lists one record per CDR3 protein. The sample shows some 1,600,000 distinct CDR3 sequences, less than 35% of them seen only once. The CDR3 covers 16 residues. After removal of 6 bases from V and 6 bases from J, the junction contained 14 bases not matched to a gene. This clonotype was recorded only once. Its antigen remains unidentified. The sequence came from a newborn girl in good health. Specimen: cord blood. The chain couples TRBV12-3 or TRBV12-4 to TRBJ2-1; 7 positions agree with TRBD2. CDR3 region: CASRPQRGYAGNEQFF. The CDR3 coding sequence is TGTGCCAGCAGACCTCAGCGGGGATATGCCGGCAATGAGCAGTTCTTC.